This TCR beta chain was sequenced during a study of monozygotic twins with inflammatory bowel disease. Study results and caveats: Relative to healthy twins, IBD patients had fewer clonotypes in common with others, a gap that was especially apparent with disease activity. Among IBD patients, TCRbeta diversity (inverse Simpson) was lower than in healthy co-twins.

Blood was collected, approximately 2.5 ml per donor. Looked up from germline, CDR1 is LGHDT and CDR2 is YNNKEL (reference sequence). The CDR3 is 17 amino acids. Note on this clonotype: Its antigen remains unidentified.

Molecular identifiers with 6-nucleotide sample barcodes were added during cDNA synthesis via template switching. From its re-call of the 5' RACE reads, TCRdb lists each CDR3 protein once, without DNA. The sample is made up of 300,000 to 400,000 distinct CDR3 sequences, and the top ten hold 2% to 2.5% of it. The receptor comes from a human donor with ulcerative colitis or Crohn's disease, or a healthy co-twin of an affected twin (not recorded which). The V gene is TRBV3-1, the J gene TRBJ2-4; TCRdb designates TRBD2, a call that cannot be tested without DNA. The specimen sequenced was blood. CDR3 in amino acids: CASSQELGGLAGRIQYF. The whole variable domain, remainder taken from reference TRBV3-1 and TRBJ2-4, is DTAVSQTPKYLVTQMGNDKSIKCEQNLGHDTMYWYKQDSKKFLKIMFSYNNKELIINETVPNRFSPKSPDKAHLNLHINSLELGDSAVYFCASSQELGGLAGRIQYFGAGTRLSVL.